The clone carrying this TCR beta chain was seen only once. The sample originates from a study of blood T cell repertoires in COVID-19. Background on the study: T cells, B-cell-depleted T cells, or PBMCs supplied cDNA or gDNA.

Authors' analysis steps: From reference gene primer amplification, estimates of nucleated cell counts were derived. TCRdb's copy holds only in-frame clones and misses some; the assay was immunoSEQ multiplex PCR. V, J and clone size derive from that table, while D and trimming were established from the DNA sequence. This sample has 28,000 or so clones, with roughly 90% found just once. The origin of this receptor is a human donor in a cohort sampled during active COVID-19. The sample taken for sequencing was peripheral blood.

CDR3 in DNA: TGTGCCAGCAGCTCTAGCCGGGGGGGCCGGGATGAGCAGTTCTTC. This codes for CASSSSRGGRDEQFF. The chain uses TRBV7-9 and TRBJ2-1, with 8 positions matching TRBD2. The ends lost 4 bases at V and 8 bases at J; junction bases unmatched: 10. Germline assignment: CDR1 SEHNR and CDR2 FQNEAQ (reference sequence). CDR3 length: 15 residues.